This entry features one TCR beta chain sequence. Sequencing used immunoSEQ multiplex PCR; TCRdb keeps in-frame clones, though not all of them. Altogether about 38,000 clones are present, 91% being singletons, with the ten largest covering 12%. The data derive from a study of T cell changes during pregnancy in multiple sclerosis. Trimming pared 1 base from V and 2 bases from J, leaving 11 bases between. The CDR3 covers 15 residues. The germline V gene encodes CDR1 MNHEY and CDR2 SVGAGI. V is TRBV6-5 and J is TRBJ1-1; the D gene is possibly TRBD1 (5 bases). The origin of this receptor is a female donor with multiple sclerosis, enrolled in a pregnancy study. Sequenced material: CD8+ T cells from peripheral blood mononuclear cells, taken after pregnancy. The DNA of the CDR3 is TGTGCCAGCAGTTACTTTGACAGCCCAAACACTGAAGCTTTCTTT. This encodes CASSYFDSPNTEAFF.